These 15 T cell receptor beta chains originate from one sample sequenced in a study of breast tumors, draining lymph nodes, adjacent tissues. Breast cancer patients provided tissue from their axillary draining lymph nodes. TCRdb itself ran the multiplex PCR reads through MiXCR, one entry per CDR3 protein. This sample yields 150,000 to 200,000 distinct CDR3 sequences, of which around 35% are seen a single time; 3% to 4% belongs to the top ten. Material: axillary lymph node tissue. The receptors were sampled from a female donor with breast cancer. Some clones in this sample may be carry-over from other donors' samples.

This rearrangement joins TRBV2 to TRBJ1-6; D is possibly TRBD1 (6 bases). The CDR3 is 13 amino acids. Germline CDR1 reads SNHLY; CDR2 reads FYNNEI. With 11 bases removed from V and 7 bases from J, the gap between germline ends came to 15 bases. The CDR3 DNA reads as TGTGCCGGCCGCAGGACAGCAAATTCACCCCTCCACTTT. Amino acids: CAGRRTANSPLHF.

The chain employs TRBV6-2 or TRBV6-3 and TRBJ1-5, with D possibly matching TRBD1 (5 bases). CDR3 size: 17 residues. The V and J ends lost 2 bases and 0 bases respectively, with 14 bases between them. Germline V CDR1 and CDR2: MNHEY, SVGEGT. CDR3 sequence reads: CASSYRDPLYSNQPQHF. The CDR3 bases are TGTGCCAGCAGTTACCGGGACCCGCTATATAGCAATCAGCCCCAGCATTTT.

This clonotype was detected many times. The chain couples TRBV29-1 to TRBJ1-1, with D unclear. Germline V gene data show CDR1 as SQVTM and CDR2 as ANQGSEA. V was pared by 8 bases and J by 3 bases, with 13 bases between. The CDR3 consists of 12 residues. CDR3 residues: CSPSPAYTEAFF. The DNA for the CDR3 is TGCAGCCCCTCTCCCGCATACACTGAAGCTTTCTTT.

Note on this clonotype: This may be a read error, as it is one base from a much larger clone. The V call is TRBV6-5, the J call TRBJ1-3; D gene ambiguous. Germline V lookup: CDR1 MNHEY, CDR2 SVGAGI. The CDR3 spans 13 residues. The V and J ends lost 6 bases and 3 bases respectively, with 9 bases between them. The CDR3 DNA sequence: TGTGCCAGCAGAGATCCTAATGGAAACACCATATATTTT. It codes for CASRDPNGNTIYF.

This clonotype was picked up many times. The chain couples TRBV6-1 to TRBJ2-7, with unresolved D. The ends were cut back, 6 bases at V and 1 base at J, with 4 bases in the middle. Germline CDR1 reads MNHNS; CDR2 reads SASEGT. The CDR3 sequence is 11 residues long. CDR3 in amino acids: CASRWSYEQYF. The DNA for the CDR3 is TGTGCCAGCAGGTGGTCCTACGAGCAGTACTTC.

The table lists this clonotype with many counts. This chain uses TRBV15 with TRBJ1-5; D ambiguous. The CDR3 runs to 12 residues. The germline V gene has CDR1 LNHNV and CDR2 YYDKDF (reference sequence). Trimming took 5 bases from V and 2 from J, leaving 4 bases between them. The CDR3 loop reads CATSRGNQPQHF. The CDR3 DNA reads TGTGCCACCAGCCGCGGCAATCAGCCCCAGCATTTT. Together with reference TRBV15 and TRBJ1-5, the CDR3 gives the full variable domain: DAMVIQNPRYQVTQFGKPVTLSCSQTLNHNVMYWYQQKSSQAPKLLFHYYDKDFNNEADTPDNFQSRRPNTSFCFLDIRSPGLGDTAMYLCATSRGNQPQHFGDGTRLSIL.

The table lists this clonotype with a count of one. CDR3 coding DNA: TGTGCCAGCAGCAACACGGGACAGGGGCCCTACGAGCATTTT. Protein product: CASSNTGQGPYEHF. V usage is TRBV7-3 and J usage is TRBJ1-5, with 10 bases fitting TRBD1. This CDR3 has 14 residues. V lost 5 bases to trimming and J lost 14 bases; unmatched junction nucleotides: 12. Germline CDR1 SGHTA, CDR2 FQGTGA.

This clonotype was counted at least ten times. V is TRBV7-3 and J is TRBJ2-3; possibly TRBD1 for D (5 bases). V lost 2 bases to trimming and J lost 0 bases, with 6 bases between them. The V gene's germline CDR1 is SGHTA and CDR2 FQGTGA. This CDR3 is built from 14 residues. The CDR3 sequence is CASSLDRSTDTQYF. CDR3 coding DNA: TGTGCCAGCAGCTTAGACAGAAGCACAGATACGCAGTATTTT.

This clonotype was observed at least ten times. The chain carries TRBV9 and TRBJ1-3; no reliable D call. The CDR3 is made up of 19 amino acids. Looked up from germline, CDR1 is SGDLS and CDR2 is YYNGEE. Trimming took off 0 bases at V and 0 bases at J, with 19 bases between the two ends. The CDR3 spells CASSVVTGRDDNSGNTIYF. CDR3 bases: TGTGCCAGCAGCGTAGTAACGGGCAGAGACGATAACTCTGGAAACACCATATATTTT.

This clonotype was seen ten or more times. Here the CDR3 reads CATSGRGNTGELFF. The CDR3 region has the DNA TGTGCCACCTCAGGCAGGGGTAACACCGGGGAGCTGTTTTTT. The rearrangement joins TRBV24-1 to TRBJ2-2; tentatively, D is TRBD1 (6 bases). CDR1 and CDR2 from the germline V gene are KGHDR and SFDVKD. Deletions cut 9 bases from V and 2 bases from J, with 12 bases between. This CDR3 comprises 14 residues.

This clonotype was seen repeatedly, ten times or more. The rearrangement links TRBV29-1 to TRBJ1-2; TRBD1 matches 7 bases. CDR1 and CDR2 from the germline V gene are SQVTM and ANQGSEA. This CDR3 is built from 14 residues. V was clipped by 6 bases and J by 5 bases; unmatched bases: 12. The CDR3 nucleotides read TGCAGCGTCCATCAGATGGGGACAGCGTATGGCTACACCTTC. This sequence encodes CSVHQMGTAYGYTF. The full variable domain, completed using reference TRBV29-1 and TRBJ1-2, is SAVISQKPSRDICQRGTSLTIQCQVDSQVTMMFWYRQQPGQSLTLIATANQGSEATYESGFVIDKFPISRPNLTFSTLTVSNMSPEDSSIYLCSVHQMGTAYGYTFGSGTRLTVV.

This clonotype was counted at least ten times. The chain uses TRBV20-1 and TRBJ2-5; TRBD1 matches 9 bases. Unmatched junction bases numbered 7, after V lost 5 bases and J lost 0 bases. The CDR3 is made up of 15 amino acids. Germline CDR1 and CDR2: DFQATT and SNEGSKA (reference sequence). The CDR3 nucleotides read TGCAGTGCTTGTAACAGGGGGCGCTACCAAGAGACCCAGTACTTC. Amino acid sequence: CSACNRGRYQETQYF.

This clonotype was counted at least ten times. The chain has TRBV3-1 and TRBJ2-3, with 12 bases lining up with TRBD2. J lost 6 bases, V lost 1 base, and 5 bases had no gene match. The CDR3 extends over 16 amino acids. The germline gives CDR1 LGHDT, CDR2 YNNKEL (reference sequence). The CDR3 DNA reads TGTGCCAGCAGCCAAGTTCGACTAGCGGGGGAGGATACGCAGTATTTT. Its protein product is CASSQVRLAGEDTQYF.

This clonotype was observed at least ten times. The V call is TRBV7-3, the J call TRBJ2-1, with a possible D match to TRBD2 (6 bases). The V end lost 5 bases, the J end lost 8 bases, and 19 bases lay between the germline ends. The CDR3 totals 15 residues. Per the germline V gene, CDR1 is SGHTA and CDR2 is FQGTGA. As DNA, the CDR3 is TGTGCCAGCAGCCACCTGGGGGGTCAGAAACATGAGCAGTTCTTC. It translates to CASSHLGGQKHEQFF.

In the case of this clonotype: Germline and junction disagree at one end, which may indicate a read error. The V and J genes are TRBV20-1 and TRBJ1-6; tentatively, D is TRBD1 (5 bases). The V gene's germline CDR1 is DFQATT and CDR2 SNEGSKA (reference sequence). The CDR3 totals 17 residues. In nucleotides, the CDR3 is TGCAGTGCTAGAGATTCATCTAGCAGGGCAGAGAATTCTCCCCTCCACTTT. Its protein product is CSARDSSSRAENSPLHF.